This T cell receptor (beta chain) stems from a study of OX40 agonist ivuxolimab in advanced cancers. Study context: The drug used for patients, ivuxolimab, was an agonistic anti-OX40 (CD134) antibody. Intravenous ivuxolimab at 0.01 to 10 mg/kg was given to patients every 2 weeks. Study-wide results and caveats: With doses of 0.1-3.0 mg/kg, partial responders showed among the lowest clonal expansion.

Generated by immunoSEQ multiplex PCR, the TCRdb table keeps only in-frame clones and is missing some. The sample contains tens of thousands of clones, approximately 79% of which appear only once. Remarks on this clone: Its antigen remains unidentified.

V was pared by 6 bases and J by 7 bases, with 17 bases of the junction left unmatched. In germline, CDR1 is SGHNT, CDR2 YYREEE (reference sequence). CDR3 length equals 18 residues. Blood sampling took place at baseline, cycle 4 day 1, and cycle 7 day 1. The origin of this receptor is an adult with an advanced solid tumor such as melanoma, head and neck, liver or kidney cancer. Source: CD4+ or CD8+ T cells sorted from blood, taken in a trial of the OX40 agonist ivuxolimab. The chain combines TRBV5-4 with TRBJ2-1, with 12 positions matching TRBD1. The CDR3 reads CASTQGLPGQGAWNEQFF. CDR3 in DNA: TGTGCCAGCACCCAGGGTCTTCCGGGACAGGGGGCTTGGAATGAGCAGTTCTTC. Full variable domain (outside the CDR3, taken from reference TRBV5-4 and TRBJ2-1): ETGVTQSPTHLIKTRGQQVTLRCSSQSGHNTVSWYQQALGQGPQFIFQYYREEENGRGNFPPRFSGLQFPNYSSELNVNALELDDSALYLCASTQGLPGQGAWNEQFFGPGTRLTVL.